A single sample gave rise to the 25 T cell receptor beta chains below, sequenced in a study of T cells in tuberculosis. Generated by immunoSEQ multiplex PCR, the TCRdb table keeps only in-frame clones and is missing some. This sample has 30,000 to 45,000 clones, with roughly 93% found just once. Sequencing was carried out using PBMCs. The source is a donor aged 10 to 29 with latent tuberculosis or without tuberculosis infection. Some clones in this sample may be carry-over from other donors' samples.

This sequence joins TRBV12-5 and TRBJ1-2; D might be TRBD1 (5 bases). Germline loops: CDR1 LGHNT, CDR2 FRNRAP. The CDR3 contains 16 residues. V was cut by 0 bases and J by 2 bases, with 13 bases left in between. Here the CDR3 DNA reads TGTGCTAGTGGTTTGGTACTGGGGACTCCCAACTATGGCTACACCTTC. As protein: CASGLVLGTPNYGYTF.

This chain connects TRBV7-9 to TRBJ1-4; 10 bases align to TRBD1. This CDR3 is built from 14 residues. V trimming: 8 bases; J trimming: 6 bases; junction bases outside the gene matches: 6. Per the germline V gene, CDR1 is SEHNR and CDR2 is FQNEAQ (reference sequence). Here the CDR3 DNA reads TGTGCCAGCCACCCGGGGACAGGGGATGAAAAACTGTTTTTT. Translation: CASHPGTGDEKLFF.

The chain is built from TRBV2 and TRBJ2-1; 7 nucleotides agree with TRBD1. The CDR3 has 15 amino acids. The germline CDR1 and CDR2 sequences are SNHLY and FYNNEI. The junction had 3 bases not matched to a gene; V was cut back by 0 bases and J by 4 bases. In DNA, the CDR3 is TGTGCCAGCAGTGAAGCAGGGGGCACGTACAATGAGCAGTTCTTC. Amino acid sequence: CASSEAGGTYNEQFF.

The CDR3 DNA is TGCGCCAGCAGCCAATTTCGTAGGGGAGAAGCTTTCTTT. It yields the protein CASSQFRRGEAFF. The chain is built from TRBV4-3 and TRBJ1-1; TRBD1 is a possible D gene (5 bases). CDR1 LGHNA and CDR2 YSLEER come from the germline V gene. Trimming took 2 bases from V and 8 from J, leaving 12 bases between them. This CDR3 comprises 13 residues.

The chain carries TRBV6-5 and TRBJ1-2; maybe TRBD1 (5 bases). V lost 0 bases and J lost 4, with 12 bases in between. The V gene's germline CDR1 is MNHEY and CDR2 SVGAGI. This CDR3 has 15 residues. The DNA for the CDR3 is TGTGCCAGCAGTTACTCCACCGACAGTCTCTATGGCTACACCTTC. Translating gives CASSYSTDSLYGYTF.

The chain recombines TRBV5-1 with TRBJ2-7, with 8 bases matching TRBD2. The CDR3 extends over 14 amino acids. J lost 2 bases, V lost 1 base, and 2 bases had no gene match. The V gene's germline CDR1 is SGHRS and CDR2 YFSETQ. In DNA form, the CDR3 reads TGCGCCAGCAGCTTGACGGGGGGGACCTACGAGCAGTACTTC. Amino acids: CASSLTGGTYEQYF.

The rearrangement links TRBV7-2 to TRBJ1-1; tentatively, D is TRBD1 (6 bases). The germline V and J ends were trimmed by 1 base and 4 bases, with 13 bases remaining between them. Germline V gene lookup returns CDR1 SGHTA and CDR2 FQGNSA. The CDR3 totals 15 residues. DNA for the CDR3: TGTGCCAGCAGCTTAGGGGCAGGGGTTGCCACTGAAGCTTTCTTT. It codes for CASSLGAGVATEAFF.

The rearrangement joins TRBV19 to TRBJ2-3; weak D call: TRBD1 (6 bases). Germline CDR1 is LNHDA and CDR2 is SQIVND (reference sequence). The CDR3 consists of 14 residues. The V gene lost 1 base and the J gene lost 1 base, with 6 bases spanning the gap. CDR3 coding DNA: TGTGCCAGTAGTATAGGACAGGGCACAGATACGCAGTATTTT. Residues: CASSIGQGTDTQYF. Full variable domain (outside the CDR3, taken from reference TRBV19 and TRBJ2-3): DGGITQSPKYLFRKEGQNVTLSCEQNLNHDAMYWYRQDPGQGLRLIYYSQIVNDFQKGDIAEGYSVSREKKESFPLTVTSAQKNPTAFYLCASSIGQGTDTQYFGPGTRLTVL.

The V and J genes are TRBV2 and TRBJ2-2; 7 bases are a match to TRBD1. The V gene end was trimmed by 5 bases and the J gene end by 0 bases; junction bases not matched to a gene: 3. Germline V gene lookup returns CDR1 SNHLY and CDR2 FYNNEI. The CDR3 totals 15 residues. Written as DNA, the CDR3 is TGTGCCAGCAGTCCGACAGGGACGAACACCGGGGAGCTGTTTTTT. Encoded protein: CASSPTGTNTGELFF.

Here the CDR3 reads CASSYGRSNQPQHF. DNA of the CDR3: TGTGCCAGCAGTTACGGGCGCAGCAATCAGCCCCAGCATTTT. The V and J genes are TRBV6-5 and TRBJ1-5; D is unclear. Germline V CDR1 and CDR2: MNHEY, SVGAGI. The CDR3 is 14 amino acids. Between the trimmed V and J ends, which lost 2 bases and 1 base, there was a span of 6 bases.

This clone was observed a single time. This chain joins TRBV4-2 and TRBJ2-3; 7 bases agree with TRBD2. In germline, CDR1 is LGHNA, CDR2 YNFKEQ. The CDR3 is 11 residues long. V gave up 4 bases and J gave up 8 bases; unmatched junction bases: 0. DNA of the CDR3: TGTGCCAGCAGCCGGGAGGGTACGCAGTATTTT. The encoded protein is CASSREGTQYF.

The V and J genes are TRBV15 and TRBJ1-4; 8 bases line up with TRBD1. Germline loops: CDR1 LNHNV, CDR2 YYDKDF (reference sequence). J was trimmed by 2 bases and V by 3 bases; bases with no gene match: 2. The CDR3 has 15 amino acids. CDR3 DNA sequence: TGTGCCACCAGCAGGTCAGGGGGCACTAATGAAAAACTGTTTTTT. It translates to CATSRSGGTNEKLFF.

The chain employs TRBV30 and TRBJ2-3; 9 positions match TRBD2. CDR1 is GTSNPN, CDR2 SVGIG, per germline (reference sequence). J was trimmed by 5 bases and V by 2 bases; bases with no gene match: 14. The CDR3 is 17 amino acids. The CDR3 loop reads CAWSPFYLAGNRDTQYF. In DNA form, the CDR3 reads TGTGCCTGGAGTCCCTTTTATCTAGCGGGGAATAGAGATACGCAGTATTTT. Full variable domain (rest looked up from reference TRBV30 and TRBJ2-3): SQTIHQWPATLVQPVGSPLSLECTVEGTSNPNLYWYRQAAGRGLQLLFYSVGIGQISSEVPQNLSASRPQDRQFILSSKKLLLSDSGFYLCAWSPFYLAGNRDTQYFGPGTRLTVL.

The chain's CDR3 is CAWRTRDRGEPDTQYF. The CDR3 DNA is TGTGCCTGGAGGACTCGGGACAGGGGGGAACCAGATACGCAGTATTTT. The V gene is TRBV30, the J gene TRBJ2-3, with 11 positions matching TRBD1. The CDR3 loop spans 16 amino acids. V lost 3 bases and J lost 4; bases outside the gene matches: 9. Germline lookup yields CDR1 GTSNPN and CDR2 SVGIG (reference sequence).

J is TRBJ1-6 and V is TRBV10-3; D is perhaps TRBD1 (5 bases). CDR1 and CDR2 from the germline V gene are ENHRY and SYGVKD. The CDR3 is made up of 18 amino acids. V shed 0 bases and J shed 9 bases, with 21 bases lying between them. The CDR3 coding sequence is TGTGCCATCAGTGAGTCAAAGTCTGCGGACACCCGGACTTCACCCCTCCACTTT. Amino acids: CAISESKSADTRTSPLHF.

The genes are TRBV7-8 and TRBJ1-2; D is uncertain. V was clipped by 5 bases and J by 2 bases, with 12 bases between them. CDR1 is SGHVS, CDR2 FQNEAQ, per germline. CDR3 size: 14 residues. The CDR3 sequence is CASSHERRNYGYTF. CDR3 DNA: TGTGCCAGCAGCCATGAGAGGAGGAACTATGGCTACACCTTC.

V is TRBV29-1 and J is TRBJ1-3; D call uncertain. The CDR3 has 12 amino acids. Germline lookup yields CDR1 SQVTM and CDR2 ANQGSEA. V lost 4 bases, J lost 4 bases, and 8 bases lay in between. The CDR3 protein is CSVGAKGNTIYF. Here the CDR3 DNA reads TGCAGCGTTGGAGCTAAAGGAAACACCATATATTTT.

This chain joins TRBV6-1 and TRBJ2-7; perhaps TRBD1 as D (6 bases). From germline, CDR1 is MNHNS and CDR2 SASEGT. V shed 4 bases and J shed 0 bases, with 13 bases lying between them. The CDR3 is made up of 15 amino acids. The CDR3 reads CASSGFTGSSYEQYV. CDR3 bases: TGTGCCAGCAGTGGATTTACAGGGAGCTCCTACGAGCAGTACGTC.

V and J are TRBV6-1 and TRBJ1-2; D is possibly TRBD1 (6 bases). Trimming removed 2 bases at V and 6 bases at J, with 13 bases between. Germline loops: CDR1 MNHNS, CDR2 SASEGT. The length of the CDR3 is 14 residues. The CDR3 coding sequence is TGTGCCAGCAGTGAACTTTCGGACAGAAATGGCTACACCTTC. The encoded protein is CASSELSDRNGYTF.

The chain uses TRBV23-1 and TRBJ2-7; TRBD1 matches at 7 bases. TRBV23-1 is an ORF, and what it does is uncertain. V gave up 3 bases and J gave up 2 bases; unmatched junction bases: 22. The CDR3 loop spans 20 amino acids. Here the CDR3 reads CASSHLKTVSQGRRAYEQYF. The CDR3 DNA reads TGCGCCAGCAGTCACCTCAAAACAGTGTCACAGGGGAGAAGGGCCTACGAGCAGTACTTC.

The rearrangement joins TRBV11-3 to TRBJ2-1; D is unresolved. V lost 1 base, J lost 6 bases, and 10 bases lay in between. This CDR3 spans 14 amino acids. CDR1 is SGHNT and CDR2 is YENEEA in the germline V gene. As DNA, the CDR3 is TGTGCCAGCAGCTTAGTAGCCGGGTCCAATGAGCAGTTCTTC. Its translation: CASSLVAGSNEQFF.

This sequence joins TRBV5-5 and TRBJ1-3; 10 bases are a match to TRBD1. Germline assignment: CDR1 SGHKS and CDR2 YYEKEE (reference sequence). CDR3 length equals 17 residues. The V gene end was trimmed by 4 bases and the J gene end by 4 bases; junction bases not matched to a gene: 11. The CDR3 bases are TGTGCCAGCAGCCCGAGTCCGGACAGGGGGTCGGGAAACACCATATATTTT. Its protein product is CASSPSPDRGSGNTIYF.

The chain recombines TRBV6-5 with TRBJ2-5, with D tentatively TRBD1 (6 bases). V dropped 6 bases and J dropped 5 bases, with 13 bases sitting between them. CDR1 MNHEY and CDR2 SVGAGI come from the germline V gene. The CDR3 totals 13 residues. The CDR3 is CASREQGEETQYF. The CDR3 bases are TGTGCCAGCAGGGAACAGGGCGAGGAGACCCAGTACTTC.

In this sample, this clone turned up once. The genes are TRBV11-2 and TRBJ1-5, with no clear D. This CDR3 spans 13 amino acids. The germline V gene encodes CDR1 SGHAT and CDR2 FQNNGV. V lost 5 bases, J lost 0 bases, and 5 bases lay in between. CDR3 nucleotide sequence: TGTGCCAGCAGCCAGTTTAGCAATCAGCCCCAGCATTTT. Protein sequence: CASSQFSNQPQHF.

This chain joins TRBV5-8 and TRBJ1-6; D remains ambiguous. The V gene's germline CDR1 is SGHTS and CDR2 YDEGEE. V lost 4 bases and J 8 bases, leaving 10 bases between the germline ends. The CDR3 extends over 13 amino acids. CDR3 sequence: CASSKGRDSPLHF. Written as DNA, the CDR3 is TGTGCCAGCAGCAAAGGCCGGGATTCACCCCTCCACTTT.